A single TCR beta chain is shown here with its context. V was trimmed by 7 bases and J by 0 bases, leaving 10 bases between them. Germline CDR1 is MNHEY and CDR2 is SVGAGI. The CDR3 is made up of 13 amino acids. This entry belongs to a study of blood T cell repertoires in COVID-19. Produced via immunoSEQ multiplex PCR; TCRdb's table is partial and in-frame only. The sample holds about 400,000 clones; 70% to 90% are singletons and the top ten take just over 7%. Sequenced material: peripheral blood. The chain uses TRBV6-5 and TRBJ2-7; a possible D gene is TRBD1 (5 bases). The clonotype originates from a woman aged 55-70 years with COVID-19, enrolled during active disease. CDR3 sequence: CASTPDNSYEQYF. The CDR3 nucleotides read TGTGCCAGCACTCCGGACAACTCCTACGAGCAGTACTTC.